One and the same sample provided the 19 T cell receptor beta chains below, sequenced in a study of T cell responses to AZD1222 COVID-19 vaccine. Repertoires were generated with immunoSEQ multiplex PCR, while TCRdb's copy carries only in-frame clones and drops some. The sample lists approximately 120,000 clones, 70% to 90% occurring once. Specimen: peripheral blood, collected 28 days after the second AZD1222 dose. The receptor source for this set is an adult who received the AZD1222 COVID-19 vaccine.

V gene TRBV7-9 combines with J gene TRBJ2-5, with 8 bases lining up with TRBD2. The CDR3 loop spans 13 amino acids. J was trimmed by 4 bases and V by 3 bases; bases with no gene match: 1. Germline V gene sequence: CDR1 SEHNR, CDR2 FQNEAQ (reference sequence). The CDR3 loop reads CASSFAGGETQYF. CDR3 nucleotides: TGTGCCAGCAGCTTCGCGGGGGGAGAGACCCAGTACTTC.

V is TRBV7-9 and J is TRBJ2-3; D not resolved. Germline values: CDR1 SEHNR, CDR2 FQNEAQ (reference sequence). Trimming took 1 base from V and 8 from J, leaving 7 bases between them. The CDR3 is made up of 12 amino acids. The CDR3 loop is CASSLDFGTQYF. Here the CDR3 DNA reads TGTGCCAGCAGCTTAGATTTCGGTACGCAGTATTTT.

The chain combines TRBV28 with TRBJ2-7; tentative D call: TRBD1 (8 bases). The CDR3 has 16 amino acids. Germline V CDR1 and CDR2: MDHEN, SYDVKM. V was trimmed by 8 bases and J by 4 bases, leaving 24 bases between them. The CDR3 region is CASGEGGTGKVYEQYF. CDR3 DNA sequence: TGTGCCAGCGGCGAGGGGGGGACAGGCAAAGTTTACGAGCAGTACTTC.

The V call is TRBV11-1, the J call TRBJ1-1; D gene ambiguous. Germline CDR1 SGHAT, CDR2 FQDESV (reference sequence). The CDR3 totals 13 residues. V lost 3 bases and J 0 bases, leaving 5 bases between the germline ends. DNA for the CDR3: TGTGCCAGCAGCTTCGCGGTGAACACTGAAGCTTTCTTT. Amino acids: CASSFAVNTEAFF.

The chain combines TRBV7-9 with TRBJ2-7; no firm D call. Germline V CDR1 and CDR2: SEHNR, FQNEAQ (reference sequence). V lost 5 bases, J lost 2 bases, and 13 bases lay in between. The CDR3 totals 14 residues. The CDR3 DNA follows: TGTGCCAGCAGCGTTCTTGACGGAGCCTACGAGCAGTACTTC. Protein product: CASSVLDGAYEQYF.

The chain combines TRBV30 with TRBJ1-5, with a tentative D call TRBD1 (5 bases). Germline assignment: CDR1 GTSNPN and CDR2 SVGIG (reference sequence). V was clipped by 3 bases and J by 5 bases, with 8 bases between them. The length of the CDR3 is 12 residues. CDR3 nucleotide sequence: TGTGCCTGGAGAGGGGTGGATCAGCCCCAGCATTTT. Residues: CAWRGVDQPQHF.

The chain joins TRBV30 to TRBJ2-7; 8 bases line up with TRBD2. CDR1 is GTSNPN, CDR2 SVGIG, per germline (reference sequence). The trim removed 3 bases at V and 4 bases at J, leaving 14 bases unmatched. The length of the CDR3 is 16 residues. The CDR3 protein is CAWRSRGGRDPYEQYF. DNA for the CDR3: TGTGCCTGGAGGTCCCGCGGGGGGCGGGATCCTTACGAGCAGTACTTC.

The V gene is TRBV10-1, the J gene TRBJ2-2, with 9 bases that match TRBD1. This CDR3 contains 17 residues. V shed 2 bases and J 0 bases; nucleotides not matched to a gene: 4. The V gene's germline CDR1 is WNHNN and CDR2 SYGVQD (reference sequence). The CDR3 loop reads CASSEAGQGPNTGELFF. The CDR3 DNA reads TGCGCCAGCAGTGAGGCCGGACAGGGGCCGAACACCGGGGAGCTGTTTTTT.

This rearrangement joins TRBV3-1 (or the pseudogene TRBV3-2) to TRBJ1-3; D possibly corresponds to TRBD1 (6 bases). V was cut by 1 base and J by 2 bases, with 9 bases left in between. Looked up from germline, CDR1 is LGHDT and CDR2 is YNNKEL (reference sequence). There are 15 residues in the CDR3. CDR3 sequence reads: CASSQVQGPGNTIYF. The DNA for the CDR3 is TGTGCCAGCAGCCAAGTACAGGGCCCTGGAAACACCATATATTTT.

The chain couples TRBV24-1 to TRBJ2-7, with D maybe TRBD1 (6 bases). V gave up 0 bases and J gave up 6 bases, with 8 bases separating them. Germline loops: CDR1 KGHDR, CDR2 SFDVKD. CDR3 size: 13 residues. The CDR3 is CATSDLQGCEQYF. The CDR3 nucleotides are TGTGCCACCAGTGATTTGCAGGGGTGCGAGCAGTACTTC.

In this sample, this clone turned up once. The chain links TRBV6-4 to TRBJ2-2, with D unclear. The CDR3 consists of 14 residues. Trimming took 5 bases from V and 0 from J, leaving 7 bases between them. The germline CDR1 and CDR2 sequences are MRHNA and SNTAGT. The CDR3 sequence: CASSPSSNTGELFF. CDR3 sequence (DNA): TGTGCCAGCAGTCCGTCCTCGAACACCGGGGAGCTGTTTTTT.

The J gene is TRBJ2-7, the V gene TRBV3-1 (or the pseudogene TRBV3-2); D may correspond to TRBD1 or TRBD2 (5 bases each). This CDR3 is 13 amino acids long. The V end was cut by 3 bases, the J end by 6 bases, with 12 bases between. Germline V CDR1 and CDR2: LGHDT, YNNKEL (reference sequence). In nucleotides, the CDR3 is TGTGCCAGCAGCCAGGGGGAAACAAGCGAGCAGTACTTC. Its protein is CASSQGETSEQYF.

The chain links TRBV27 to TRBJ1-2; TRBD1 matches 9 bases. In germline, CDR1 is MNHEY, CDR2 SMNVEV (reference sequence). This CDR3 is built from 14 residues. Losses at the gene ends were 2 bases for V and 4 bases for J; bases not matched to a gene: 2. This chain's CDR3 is CASSLGTGFYGYTF. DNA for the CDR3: TGTGCCAGCAGTTTAGGGACAGGGTTCTATGGCTACACCTTC.

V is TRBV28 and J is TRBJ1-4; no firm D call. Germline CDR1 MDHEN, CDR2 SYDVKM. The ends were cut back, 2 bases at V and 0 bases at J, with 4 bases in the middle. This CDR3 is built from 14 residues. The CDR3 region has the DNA TGTGCCAGCAGTTTAGAGACAACTAATGAAAAACTGTTTTTT. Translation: CASSLETTNEKLFF.

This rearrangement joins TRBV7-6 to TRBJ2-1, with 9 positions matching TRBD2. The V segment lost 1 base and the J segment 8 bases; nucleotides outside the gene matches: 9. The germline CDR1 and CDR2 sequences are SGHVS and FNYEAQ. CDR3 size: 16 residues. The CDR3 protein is CASSLGASGASDEQFF. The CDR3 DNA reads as TGTGCCAGCAGCTTAGGGGCTAGCGGGGCCTCAGATGAGCAGTTCTTC.

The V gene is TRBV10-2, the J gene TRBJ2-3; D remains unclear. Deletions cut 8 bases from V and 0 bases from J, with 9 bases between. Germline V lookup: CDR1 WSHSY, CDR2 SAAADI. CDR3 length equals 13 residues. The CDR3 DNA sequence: TGCGCCAGCGAGGACGTGAGCACAGATACGCAGTATTTT. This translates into CASEDVSTDTQYF.

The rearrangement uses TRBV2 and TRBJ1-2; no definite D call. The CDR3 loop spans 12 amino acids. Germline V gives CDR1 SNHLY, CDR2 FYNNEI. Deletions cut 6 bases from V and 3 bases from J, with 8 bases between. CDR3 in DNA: TGTGCCAGCAGGAGGGAGGACTATGGCTACACCTTC. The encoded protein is CASRREDYGYTF. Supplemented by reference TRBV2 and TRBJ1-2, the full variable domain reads EPEVTQTPSHQVTQMGQEVILRCVPISNHLYFYWYRQILGQKVEFLVSFYNNEISEKSEIFDDQFSVERPDGSNFTLKIRSTKLEDSAMYFCASRREDYGYTFGSGTRLTVV.

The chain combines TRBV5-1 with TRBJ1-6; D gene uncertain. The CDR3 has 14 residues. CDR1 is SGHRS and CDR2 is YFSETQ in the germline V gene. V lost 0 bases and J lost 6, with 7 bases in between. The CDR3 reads CASSLAVSNSPLHF. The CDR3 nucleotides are TGCGCCAGCAGCTTGGCTGTGAGTAATTCACCCCTCCACTTT.

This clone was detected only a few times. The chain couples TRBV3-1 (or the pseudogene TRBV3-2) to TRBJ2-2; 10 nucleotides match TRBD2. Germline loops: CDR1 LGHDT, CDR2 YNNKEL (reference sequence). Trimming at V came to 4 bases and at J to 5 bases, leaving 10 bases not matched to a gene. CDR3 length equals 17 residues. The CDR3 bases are TGTGCCAGCAGCCTAAGAGCGGGAGGGCCGGGAACCGGGGAGCTGTTTTTT. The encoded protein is CASSLRAGGPGTGELFF.